Sequencing of this T cell receptor (beta chain) was carried out in a study of CD8+ T cells in alopecia areata. Sequencing used cDNA as its template, made by extracting RNA and reverse transcribing it. Produced via immunoSEQ multiplex PCR; TCRdb's table is partial and in-frame only. The sample has some 150,000 clones; around 50% are singletons. Germline V gene data show CDR1 as SQVTM and CDR2 as ANQGSEA. CDR3 length equals 13 residues. With 5 bases clipped from V and 4 bases from J, the junction kept 3 bases outside the gene matches. PBMC-derived CD4+ and CD8+ T cells were sorted. As for this clone: Antigen unknown.

Study observations and caveats: Elevated clonality characterized lesional scalp relative to normal scalp, particularly in alopecia totalis/universalis.

The clonotype comes from a human donor with alopecia areata. The chain is built from TRBV29-1 and TRBJ2-2; TRBD1 matches at 8 bases. The sample here was CD8+ T cells sorted from blood, taken at week 0. In DNA form, the CDR3 reads TGCAGCGTTCCCGGGACAGGCACCGGGGAGCTGTTTTTT. Encoded protein: CSVPGTGTGELFF.